One sample yielded the 8 T cell receptor beta chains listed below, sequenced in a study of coeliac disease (dated by TCRdb to 2021 to 2024). The library was built by means of the immunoSEQ multiplex PCR assay. TCRdb re-hosts the immuneACCESS table, in-frame sequences only. Its copies lack some clones; in the studies checked, an unresolved V gene accounts for under half of them, and the cause for the rest is not known. The sample contains around 5,600 clones, 50% to 60% of them found a single time. The biggest ten clones account for 6.5% of the sample. The sequenced sample was intraepithelial lymphocytes from the gut. The cell subset or site tag for this specimen amounts to: intraepithelial cell (IEC) fraction of small intestinal biopsy. The receptors stem from a young woman with active celiac disease.

The chain couples TRBV10-3 to TRBJ2-1; D remains unclear. Deletions cut 3 bases from V and 4 bases from J, with 10 bases between. CDR3 length: 14 residues. Germline V gene data show CDR1 as ENHRY and CDR2 as SYGVKD. The CDR3: CAISEQQEYNEQFF. Here the CDR3 DNA reads TGTGCCATCAGTGAACAACAAGAATACAATGAGCAGTTCTTC.

This clone was seen more than once but under ten times. The V gene is TRBV12-5, the J gene TRBJ1-1; the D gene is possibly TRBD1 (5 bases). CDR3 length: 16 residues. Germline assignment: CDR1 LGHNT and CDR2 FRNRAP. Deletions cut 2 bases from V and 4 bases from J, with 17 bases between. The CDR3 loop reads CASGLMVSGGGTEAFF. Here the CDR3 DNA reads TGTGCTAGTGGTTTGATGGTCAGCGGGGGGGGCACTGAAGCTTTCTTT.

This chain uses TRBV6-1 with TRBJ1-1; D is unclear. V was pared by 4 bases and J by 0 bases, with 12 bases between. The germline CDR1 and CDR2 sequences are MNHNS and SASEGT. CDR3 length: 15 amino acids. The CDR3 bases are TGTGCCAGCAGTGGCTGGACGGGAATGAACACTGAAGCTTTCTTT. It specifies CASSGWTGMNTEAFF.

By share of the sample, this clone is medium-sized. The chain joins TRBV15 to TRBJ2-7; TRBD2 is a possible D gene (5 bases). CDR3 length: 12 residues. Germline CDR1 LNHNV, CDR2 YYDKDF (reference sequence). V was pared by 3 bases and J by 6 bases, with 9 bases between. Here the CDR3 DNA reads TGTGCCACCAGCAGCCGCCGGGGCGAGCAGTACTTC. Translated: CATSSRRGEQYF.

The chain carries TRBV28 and TRBJ2-1; perhaps TRBD1 as D (5 bases). The CDR3 has 15 residues. With 2 bases removed from V and 3 bases from J, the gap between germline ends came to 11 bases. Germline CDR1 is MDHEN and CDR2 is SYDVKM. The CDR3 loop reads CASSLRGFLYNEQFF. CDR3 DNA: TGTGCCAGCAGTTTAAGGGGATTCCTCTACAATGAGCAGTTCTTC. The full variable domain, completed using reference TRBV28 and TRBJ2-1, is DVKVTQSSRYLVKRTGEKVFLECVQDMDHENMFWYRQDPGLGLRLIYFSYDVKMKEKGDIPEGYSVSREKKERFSLILESASTNQTSMYLCASSLRGFLYNEQFFGPGTRLTVL.

The V gene is TRBV5-4, the J gene TRBJ2-2; TRBD1 agrees at 7 bases. After removal of 4 bases from V and 4 bases from J, the junction contained 7 bases not matched to a gene. The germline V gene has CDR1 SGHNT and CDR2 YYREEE (reference sequence). This CDR3 spans 15 amino acids. The CDR3 region is CASSPRQGGTGELFF. DNA of the CDR3: TGTGCCAGCAGCCCGCGACAGGGCGGCACCGGGGAGCTGTTTTTT. The full variable domain, with the rest looked up from reference TRBV5-4 and TRBJ2-2, is ETGVTQSPTHLIKTRGQQVTLRCSSQSGHNTVSWYQQALGQGPQFIFQYYREEENGRGNFPPRFSGLQFPNYSSELNVNALELDDSALYLCASSPRQGGTGELFFGEGSRLTVL.

This clone was seen a handful of times. The chain employs TRBV9 and TRBJ2-7, with D tentatively TRBD2 (6 bases). The CDR3 extends over 15 amino acids. Germline V gene data show CDR1 as SGDLS and CDR2 as YYNGEE. The V end lost 0 bases, the J end lost 3 bases, and 13 bases lay between the germline ends. CDR3 protein: CASSVVGGGFYEQYF. DNA for the CDR3: TGTGCCAGCAGCGTAGTAGGTGGGGGGTTCTACGAGCAGTACTTC.

This clone has just one count. V usage is TRBV19 and J usage is TRBJ1-4, with TRBD1 matching over 7 bases. Germline V gives CDR1 LNHDA, CDR2 SQIVND (reference sequence). The V segment lost 3 bases and the J segment 6 bases; nucleotides outside the gene matches: 7. The CDR3 sequence is 15 residues long. The CDR3 here is CASSIRDREDEKLFF. CDR3 sequence (DNA): TGTGCCAGTAGTATCCGAGACAGGGAAGATGAAAAACTGTTTTTT.